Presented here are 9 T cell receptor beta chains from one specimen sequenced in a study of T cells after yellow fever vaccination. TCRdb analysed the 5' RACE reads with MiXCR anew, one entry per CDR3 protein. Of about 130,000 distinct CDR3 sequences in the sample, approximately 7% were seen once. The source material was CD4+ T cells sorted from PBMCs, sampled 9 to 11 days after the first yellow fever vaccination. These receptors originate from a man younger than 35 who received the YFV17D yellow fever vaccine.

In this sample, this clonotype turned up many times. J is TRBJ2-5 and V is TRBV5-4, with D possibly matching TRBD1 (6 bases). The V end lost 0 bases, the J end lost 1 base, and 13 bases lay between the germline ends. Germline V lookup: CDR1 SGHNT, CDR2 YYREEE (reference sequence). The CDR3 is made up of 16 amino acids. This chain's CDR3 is CASSLEAQGPQETQYF. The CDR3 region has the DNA TGTGCCAGCAGCTTGGAGGCCCAGGGGCCCCAAGAGACCCAGTACTTC.

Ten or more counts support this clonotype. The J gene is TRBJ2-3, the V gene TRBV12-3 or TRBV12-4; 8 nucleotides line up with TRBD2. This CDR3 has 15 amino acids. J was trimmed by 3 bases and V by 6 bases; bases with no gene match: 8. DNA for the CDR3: TGTGCCAGCAGGCCCCCGGGACTAGAAACAGATACGCAGTATTTT. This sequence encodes CASRPPGLETDTQYF.

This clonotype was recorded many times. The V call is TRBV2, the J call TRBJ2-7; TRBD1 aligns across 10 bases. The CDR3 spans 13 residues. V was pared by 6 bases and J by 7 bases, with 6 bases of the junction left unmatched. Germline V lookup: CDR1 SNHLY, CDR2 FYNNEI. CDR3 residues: CASSRDRGGEQYF. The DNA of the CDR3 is TGTGCCAGCAGCCGGGACAGGGGTGGGGAGCAGTACTTC. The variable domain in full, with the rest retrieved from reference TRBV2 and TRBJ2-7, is EPEVTQTPSHQVTQMGQEVILRCVPISNHLYFYWYRQILGQKVEFLVSFYNNEISEKSEIFDDQFSVERPDGSNFTLKIRSTKLEDSAMYFCASSRDRGGEQYFGPGTRLTVT.

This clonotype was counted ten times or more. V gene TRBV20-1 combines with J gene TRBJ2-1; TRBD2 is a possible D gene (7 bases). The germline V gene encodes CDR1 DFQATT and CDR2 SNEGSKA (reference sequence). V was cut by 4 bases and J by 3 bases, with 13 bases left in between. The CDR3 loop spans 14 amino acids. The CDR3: CSAMGGAVYNEQFF. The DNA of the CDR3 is TGCAGTGCTATGGGGGGGGCTGTCTACAATGAGCAGTTCTTC.

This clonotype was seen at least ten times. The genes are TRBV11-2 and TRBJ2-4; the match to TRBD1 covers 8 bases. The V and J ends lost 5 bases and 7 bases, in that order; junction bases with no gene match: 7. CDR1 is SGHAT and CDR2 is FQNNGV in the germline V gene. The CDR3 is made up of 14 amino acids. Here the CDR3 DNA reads TGTGCCAGCAGCCCACAGGGGGGATGGAACATTCAGTACTTC. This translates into CASSPQGGWNIQYF.

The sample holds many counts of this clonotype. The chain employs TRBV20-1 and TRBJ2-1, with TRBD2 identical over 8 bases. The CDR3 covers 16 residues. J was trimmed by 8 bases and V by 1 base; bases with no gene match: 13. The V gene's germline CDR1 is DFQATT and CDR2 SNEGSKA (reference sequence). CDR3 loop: CSARGGQAGARDEQFF. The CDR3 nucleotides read TGCAGTGCTAGAGGGGGCCAAGCGGGGGCCAGGGATGAGCAGTTCTTC.

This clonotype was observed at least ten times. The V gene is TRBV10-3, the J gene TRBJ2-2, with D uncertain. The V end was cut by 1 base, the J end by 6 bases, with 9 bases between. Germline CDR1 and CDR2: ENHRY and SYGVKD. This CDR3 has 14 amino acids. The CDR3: CAISELSGAGELFF. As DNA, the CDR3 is TGTGCCATCAGTGAGTTGTCGGGCGCCGGGGAGCTGTTTTTT.

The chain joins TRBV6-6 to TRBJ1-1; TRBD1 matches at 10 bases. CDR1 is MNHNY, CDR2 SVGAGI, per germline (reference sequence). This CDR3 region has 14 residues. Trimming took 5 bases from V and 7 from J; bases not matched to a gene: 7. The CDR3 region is CASSDRGQFNEAFF. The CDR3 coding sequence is TGTGCCAGCAGTGACAGGGGGCAGTTTAATGAAGCTTTCTTT.

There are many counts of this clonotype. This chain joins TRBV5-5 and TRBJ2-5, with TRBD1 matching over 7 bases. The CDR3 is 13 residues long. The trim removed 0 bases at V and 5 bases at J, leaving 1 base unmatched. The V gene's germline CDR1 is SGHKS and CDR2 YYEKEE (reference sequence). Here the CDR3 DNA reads TGTGCCAGCAGCTTGGAGGGGGCGGAGACCCAGTACTTC. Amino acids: CASSLEGAETQYF.